The count of the clone carrying this T cell receptor beta chain is one. This entry comes from a study of blood T cell repertoires in COVID-19. Study overall: Acute and convalescent COVID-19 samples came from the United States, Italy and Spain. Sources were T cells, B-cell-depleted T cells, or PBMCs; the material itself was cDNA or gDNA.

CDR3 size: 15 residues. The V and J ends lost 5 bases and 1 base respectively, with 13 bases between them. CDR1 and CDR2 (germline): SGHTA, FQGTGA. Original methodology: It was from reference gene primer amplification that nucleated cell counts were estimated. Some clones are missing from TCRdb's copy, which holds only in-frame ones; the method was immunoSEQ multiplex PCR. D and trimming come from the DNA, and the V and J calls and clone size come from that table. The sample has roughly 80,000 clones, 85% to 90% seen once. This chain links TRBV7-3 with TRBJ2-3; D is possibly TRBD2 (6 bases). Sequencing was performed on peripheral blood. The clonotype originates from a woman of 80 years or more with acute or convalescent COVID-19. This CDR3 reads CASSPGVGGTDTQYF. The CDR3 DNA sequence: TGTGCCAGCAGCCCGGGGGTAGGAGGCACAGATACGCAGTATTTT. The full variable domain, completed using reference TRBV7-3 and TRBJ2-3, is GAGVSQTPSNKVTEKGKYVELRCDPISGHTALYWYRQSLGQGPEFLIYFQGTGAADDSGLPNDRFFAVRPEGSVSTLKIQRTERGDSAVYLCASSPGVGGTDTQYFGPGTRLTVL.